These 23 T cell receptor beta chains were all obtained from the same sample, sequenced in a study of T cells in Graves' hyperthyroidism and ophthalmopathy. TCR beta CDR3 sequences were amplified from RNA transcripts. HTBI primers were used for first-round RT-PCR of the TCR CDR3. TCRdb passed the multiplex PCR reads through MiXCR, listing each CDR3 protein once. In the table there are more than 500,000 distinct CDR3 sequences, 15% to 20% of which are singletons. The sequenced sample consisted of blood. These receptors all come from a woman younger than 45 with Graves' hyperthyroidism.

This chain uses TRBV27 with TRBJ2-6, with D perhaps matching TRBD2 (5 bases). Germline V gene lookup returns CDR1 MNHEY and CDR2 SMNVEV (reference sequence). V dropped 4 bases and J dropped 4 bases, with 14 bases sitting between them. This CDR3 is built from 16 residues. The CDR3 spells CASSSPRASGANVLTF. The CDR3 region has the DNA TGTGCCAGCAGTTCTCCGAGGGCCTCAGGGGCCAACGTCCTGACTTTC.

This clonotype was seen many times. The rearrangement uses TRBV6-1 and TRBJ1-1; D call uncertain. There are 11 residues in the CDR3. V was pared by 6 bases and J by 11 bases, with 13 bases between. From germline, CDR1 is MNHNS and CDR2 SASEGT. The CDR3: CASRETRAAFF. CDR3 nucleotide sequence: TGTGCCAGCAGGGAAACAAGGGCGGCTTTCTTT.

The rearrangement joins TRBV3-1 to TRBJ2-1; D is possibly TRBD1 (8 bases). V gave up 0 bases and J gave up 9 bases, with 12 bases separating them. The CDR3 is made up of 14 amino acids. Germline V gene sequence: CDR1 LGHDT, CDR2 YNNKEL (reference sequence). The CDR3 DNA is TGTGCCAGCAGCCAAGATACAGGGGGGGGTGAGCAGTTCTTC. It specifies CASSQDTGGGEQFF.

This clonotype was seen repeatedly, ten times or more. The chain joins TRBV2 to TRBJ2-2; D might be TRBD1 or TRBD2, each matching 6 bases. Between the trimmed V and J ends, which lost 5 bases and 2 bases, there was a span of 9 bases. Germline assignment: CDR1 SNHLY and CDR2 FYNNEI. The length of the CDR3 is 14 residues. Here the CDR3 reads CASSRGLNTGELFF. CDR3 DNA: TGTGCCAGCAGTCGGGGGCTAAACACCGGGGAGCTGTTTTTT.

This clonotype came up a few times. CDR3 nucleotide sequence: TGCGCCAGCAGCTTGGATTTTAGGGGCGACGGGGAGCTGTTTTTT. This encodes CASSLDFRGDGELFF. The chain has TRBV5-1 and TRBJ2-2; a possible D gene is TRBD1 (5 bases). The CDR3 has 15 amino acids. Germline V gives CDR1 SGHRS, CDR2 YFSETQ. V was cut by 0 bases and J by 7 bases, with 13 bases left in between.

This clonotype occurred many times. With a much larger clone just one base away, this may be a read error. The gene calls are TRBV2 and TRBJ2-7; D gene ambiguous. From germline, CDR1 is SNHLY and CDR2 FYNNEI. V was clipped by 1 base and J by 4 bases, with 5 bases between them. The CDR3 contains 12 residues. The CDR3 loop reads CASSEVDYEQYF. Here the CDR3 DNA reads TGTGCCAGCAGTGAAGTGGATTACGAGCAGTACTTC.

Ten or more counts support this clonotype. DNA of the CDR3: TGTGCCAGCAGCTTAAGCGAGAACACTGAAGCTTTCTTT. It translates to CASSLSENTEAFF. The rearrangement links TRBV11-2 to TRBJ1-1, with D unclear. Germline CDR1 is SGHAT and CDR2 is FQNNGV. V lost 2 bases and J 1 base, leaving 5 bases between the germline ends. The CDR3 has 13 residues.

This clonotype has at least ten counts. The genes are TRBV18 and TRBJ2-2, with D perhaps TRBD1 (6 bases). The J call may be mistaken, given a closer DNA end match to TRBJ1-1. The CDR3 is made up of 13 amino acids. Germline values: CDR1 KGHSH, CDR2 LQKENI. CDR3 protein: CASSPADTRGAFF. Here the CDR3 DNA reads TGTGCCAGCTCACCTGCGGACACCAGGGGAGCTTTCTTT.

The chain joins TRBV9 to TRBJ2-7, with 8 bases matching TRBD1. After removal of 0 bases from V and 4 bases from J, the junction contained 6 bases not matched to a gene. The CDR3 consists of 15 residues. Germline CDR1 reads SGDLS; CDR2 reads YYNGEE. The CDR3 DNA reads as TGTGCCAGCAGCGTAGGGGGTCACAGGGGGTACGAGCAGTACTTC. It yields the protein CASSVGGHRGYEQYF.

The chain joins TRBV19 to TRBJ2-1; TRBD2 aligns across 8 bases. With V trimmed by 3 bases and J by 6 bases, 10 bases remained unmatched. Germline CDR1 and CDR2: LNHDA and SQIVND (reference sequence). The CDR3 consists of 16 residues. The CDR3 is CASSMVWREVGNEQFF. CDR3 coding DNA: TGTGCCAGTAGTATGGTCTGGCGGGAGGTTGGCAATGAGCAGTTCTTC.

This clonotype was counted only a few times. This chain joins TRBV11-2 and TRBJ1-2, with a possible D match to TRBD1 (5 bases). The CDR3 totals 14 residues. Germline V gene lookup returns CDR1 SGHAT and CDR2 FQNNGV. V lost 4 bases, J lost 4 bases, and 13 bases lay in between. CDR3 DNA sequence: TGTGCCAGCAGCTCAAGAGCCAGGGTCTATGGCTACACCTTC. It codes for CASSSRARVYGYTF.

CDR3 in amino acids: CASSWSSSSTDTQYF. As DNA, the CDR3 is TGCGCCAGCAGCTGGTCGAGTTCTAGCACAGATACGCAGTATTTT. This sequence joins TRBV5-1 and TRBJ2-3, with no clear D. CDR3 length equals 15 residues. V lost 3 bases and J lost 0, with 11 bases in between. Germline V lookup: CDR1 SGHRS, CDR2 YFSETQ.

This clonotype was found many times. The chain joins TRBV6-2 or TRBV6-3 to TRBJ2-1; D gene uncertain. Germline CDR1 reads MNHEY; CDR2 reads SVGEGT. The CDR3 totals 11 residues. Trimming took 8 bases from V and 7 from J, leaving 9 bases between them. CDR3 in DNA: TGTGCCAGCGGTGAGGCGAATGAGCAGTTCTTC. It is translated as CASGEANEQFF.

In its sample, this clonotype was seen many times. This chain uses TRBV6-2 or TRBV6-3 with TRBJ2-7, with D hard to call. Germline lookup yields CDR1 MNHEY and CDR2 SVGEGT. The V end lost 2 bases, the J end lost 2 bases, and 10 bases lay between the germline ends. The CDR3 spans 14 residues. In nucleotides, the CDR3 is TGTGCCAGCAGTTACGCGACGGAGACCTACGAGCAGTACTTC. Its protein product is CASSYATETYEQYF.

The rearrangement uses TRBV7-2 and TRBJ2-3; 15 nucleotides align to TRBD2. The CDR3 totals 18 residues. Germline trimming cut 4 bases from V and 2 bases from J; bases unmatched to any gene: 7. Germline assignment: CDR1 SGHTA and CDR2 FQGNSA. Here the CDR3 DNA reads TGTGCCAGCAGCTCCGGACTAGCGGGAGGGCGCGACACAGATACGCAGTATTTT. Its translation is CASSSGLAGGRDTDTQYF.

The gene calls are TRBV14 and TRBJ2-3; D might be TRBD2 (6 bases). V was trimmed by 0 bases and J by 1 base, leaving 11 bases between them. The V gene's germline CDR1 is SGHDN and CDR2 FVKESK. CDR3 length: 16 amino acids. In DNA form, the CDR3 reads TGTGCCAGCAGCCAAGATCTCGGGAGTCGCACAGATACGCAGTATTTT. It translates to CASSQDLGSRTDTQYF.

This chain connects TRBV28 to TRBJ2-1; 11 bases align to TRBD2. Germline V gene sequence: CDR1 MDHEN, CDR2 SYDVKM. The CDR3 totals 12 residues. Losses at the gene ends were 11 bases for V and 7 bases for J; bases not matched to a gene: 4. CDR3 residues: CAHRTSGNEQFF. The CDR3, as DNA: TGTGCCCACCGGACTAGCGGGAATGAGCAGTTCTTC.

This clonotype has more than one count but fewer than ten. The chain combines TRBV20-1 with TRBJ1-1; TRBD1 is a possible D gene (5 bases). Between the trimmed V and J ends, which lost 5 bases and 5 bases, there was a span of 15 bases. CDR3 length: 13 residues. Germline values: CDR1 DFQATT, CDR2 SNEGSKA (reference sequence). DNA for the CDR3: TGCAGTGCTGCCCGACAGTGGGAAACTGAAGCTTTCTTT. This sequence encodes CSAARQWETEAFF.

This clonotype has more than one count but fewer than ten. The genes are TRBV15 and TRBJ1-5, with D possibly matching TRBD1 (5 bases). The CDR3 has 15 residues. Germline lookup yields CDR1 LNHNV and CDR2 YYDKDF (reference sequence). Deletions cut 0 bases from V and 0 bases from J, with 6 bases between. This chain's CDR3 is CATSRDRDSNQPQHF. The CDR3 nucleotides are TGTGCCACCAGCAGAGACAGGGATAGCAATCAGCCCCAGCATTTT.

The sample holds a few counts of this clonotype. This chain uses TRBV30 with TRBJ1-2, with 10 bases fitting TRBD1. Germline CDR1 is GTSNPN and CDR2 is SVGIG (reference sequence). CDR3 size: 15 residues. Trimming removed 1 base from V and 5 bases from J; junction bases left unmatched: 7. The CDR3 region has the DNA TGTGCCTGGAGTGCCAAAGGGACAGGGGTATATGGCTACACCTTC. It yields the protein CAWSAKGTGVYGYTF.

This clonotype was observed a few times. This sequence joins TRBV20-1 and TRBJ1-1, with D maybe TRBD1 (6 bases). The CDR3 loop spans 12 amino acids. Germline loops: CDR1 DFQATT, CDR2 SNEGSKA (reference sequence). V lost 4 bases to trimming and J lost 7 bases, with 13 bases between them. The CDR3 protein is CSATAGTLEAFF. CDR3 nucleotide sequence: TGCAGTGCTACTGCCGGGACACTTGAAGCTTTCTTT.

This chain connects TRBV27 to TRBJ1-4; D might be TRBD1 (6 bases). In germline, CDR1 is MNHEY, CDR2 SMNVEV (reference sequence). The CDR3 is made up of 13 amino acids. Deletions cut 10 bases from V and 5 bases from J, with 14 bases between. The CDR3 spells CATQQGGNEKLFF. CDR3 DNA: TGTGCCACCCAACAGGGAGGGAATGAAAAACTGTTTTTT.

This clonotype has more than one count but fewer than ten. V gene TRBV27 combines with J gene TRBJ2-7; the match to TRBD2 covers 7 bases. Germline V gives CDR1 MNHEY, CDR2 SMNVEV (reference sequence). CDR3 size: 11 residues. The trim removed 10 bases at V and 3 bases at J, leaving 3 bases unmatched. The CDR3 here is CATTGGYEQYF. CDR3 in DNA: TGTGCCACCACGGGAGGCTACGAGCAGTACTTC.